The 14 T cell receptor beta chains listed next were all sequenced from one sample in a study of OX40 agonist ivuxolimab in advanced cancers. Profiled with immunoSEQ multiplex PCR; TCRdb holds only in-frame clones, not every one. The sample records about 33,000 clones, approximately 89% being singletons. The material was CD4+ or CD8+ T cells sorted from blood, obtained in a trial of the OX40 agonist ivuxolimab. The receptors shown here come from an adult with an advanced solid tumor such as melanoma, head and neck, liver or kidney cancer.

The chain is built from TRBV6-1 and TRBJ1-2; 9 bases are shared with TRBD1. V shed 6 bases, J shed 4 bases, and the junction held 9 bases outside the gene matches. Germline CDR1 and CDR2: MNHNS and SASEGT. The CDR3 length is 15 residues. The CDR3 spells CASREAQGAVYGYTF. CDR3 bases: TGTGCCAGCAGAGAGGCACAGGGGGCAGTCTATGGCTACACCTTC.

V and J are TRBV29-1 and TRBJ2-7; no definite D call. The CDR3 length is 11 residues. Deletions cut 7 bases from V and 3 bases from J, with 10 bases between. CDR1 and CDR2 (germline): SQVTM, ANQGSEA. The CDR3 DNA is TGCAGCGCCGGAGAGAGCTACGAGCAGTACTTC. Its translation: CSAGESYEQYF.

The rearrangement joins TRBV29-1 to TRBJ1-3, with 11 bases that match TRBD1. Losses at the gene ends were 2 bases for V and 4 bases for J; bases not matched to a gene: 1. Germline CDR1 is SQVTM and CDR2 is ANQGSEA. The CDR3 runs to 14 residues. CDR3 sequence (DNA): TGCAGCGTTGAAAGGACAGGGGGCGGAAACACCATATATTTT. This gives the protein CSVERTGGGNTIYF.

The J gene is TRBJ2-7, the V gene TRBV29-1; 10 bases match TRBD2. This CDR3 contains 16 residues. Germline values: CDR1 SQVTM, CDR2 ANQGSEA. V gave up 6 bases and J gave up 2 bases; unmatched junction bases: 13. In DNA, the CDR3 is TGCAGCGTCAAAGGGGCTAGCGGGAGATCTACCTACGAGCAGTACTTC. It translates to CSVKGASGRSTYEQYF.

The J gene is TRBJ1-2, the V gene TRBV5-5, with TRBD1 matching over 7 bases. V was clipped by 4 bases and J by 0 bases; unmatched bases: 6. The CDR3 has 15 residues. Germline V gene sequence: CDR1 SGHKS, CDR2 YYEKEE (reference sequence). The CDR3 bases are TGTGCCAGCAGCGGAGGGACAGCTTCTAACTATGGCTACACCTTC. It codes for CASSGGTASNYGYTF.

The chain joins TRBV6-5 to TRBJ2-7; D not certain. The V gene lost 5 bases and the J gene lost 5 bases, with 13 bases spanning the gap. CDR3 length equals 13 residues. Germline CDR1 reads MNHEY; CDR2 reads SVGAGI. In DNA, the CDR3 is TGTGCCAGCAGTCTAGACCGGGTCCACGAGCAGTACTTC. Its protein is CASSLDRVHEQYF.

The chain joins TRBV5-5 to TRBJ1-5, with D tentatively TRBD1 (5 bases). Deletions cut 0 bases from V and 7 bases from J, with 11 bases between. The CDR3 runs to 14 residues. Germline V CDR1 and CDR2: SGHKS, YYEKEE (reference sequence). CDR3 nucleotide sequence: TGTGCCAGCAGCTTGGTAGGGGAAAAACAGCCCCAGCATTTT. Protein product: CASSLVGEKQPQHF.

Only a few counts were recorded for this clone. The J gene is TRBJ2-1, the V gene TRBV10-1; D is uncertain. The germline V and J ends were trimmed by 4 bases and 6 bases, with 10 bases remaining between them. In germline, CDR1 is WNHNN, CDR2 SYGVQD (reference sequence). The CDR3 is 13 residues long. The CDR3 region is CASSGLGRNEQFF. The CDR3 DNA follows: TGCGCCAGCAGTGGCCTTGGACGCAATGAGCAGTTCTTC.

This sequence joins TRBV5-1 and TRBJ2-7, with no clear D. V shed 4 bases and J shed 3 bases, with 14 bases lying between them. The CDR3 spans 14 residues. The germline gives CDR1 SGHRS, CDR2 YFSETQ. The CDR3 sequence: CASSPGSIFYEQYF. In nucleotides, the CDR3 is TGCGCCAGCAGCCCCGGGTCCATTTTCTACGAGCAGTACTTC. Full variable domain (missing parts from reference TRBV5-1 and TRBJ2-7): KAGVTQTPRYLIKTRGQQVTLSCSPISGHRSVSWYQQTPGQGLQFLFEYFSETQRNKGNFPGRFSGRQFSNSRSEMNVSTLELGDSALYLCASSPGSIFYEQYFGPGTRLTVT.

The CDR3 bases are TGTGCCAGCAGCCCCGGATCTAACTATGGCTACACCTTC. Its protein is CASSPGSNYGYTF. The rearrangement links TRBV9 to TRBJ1-2; D is ambiguous. The CDR3 extends over 13 amino acids. V lost 4 bases to trimming and J lost 0 bases, with 7 bases between them. Germline CDR1 SGDLS, CDR2 YYNGEE.

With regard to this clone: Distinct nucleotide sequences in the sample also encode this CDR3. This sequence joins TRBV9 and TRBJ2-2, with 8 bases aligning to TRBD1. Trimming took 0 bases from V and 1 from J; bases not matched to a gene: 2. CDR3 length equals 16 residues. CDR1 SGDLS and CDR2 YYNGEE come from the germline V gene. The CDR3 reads CASSVGDRRNTGELFF. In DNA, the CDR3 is TGTGCCAGCAGCGTAGGGGACAGGAGGAACACCGGGGAGCTGTTTTTT.

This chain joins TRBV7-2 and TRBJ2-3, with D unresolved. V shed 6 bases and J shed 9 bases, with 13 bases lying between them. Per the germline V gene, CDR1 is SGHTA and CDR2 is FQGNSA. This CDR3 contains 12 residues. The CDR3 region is CASSPDRITQYF. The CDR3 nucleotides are TGTGCCAGCAGTCCCGACCGTATCACGCAGTATTTT.

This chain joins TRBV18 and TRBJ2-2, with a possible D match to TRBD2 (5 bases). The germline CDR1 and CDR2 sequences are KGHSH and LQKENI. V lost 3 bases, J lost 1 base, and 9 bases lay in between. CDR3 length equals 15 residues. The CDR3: CASSPRTGNTGELFF. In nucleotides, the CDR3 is TGTGCCAGCTCACCGAGGACTGGGAACACCGGGGAGCTGTTTTTT.

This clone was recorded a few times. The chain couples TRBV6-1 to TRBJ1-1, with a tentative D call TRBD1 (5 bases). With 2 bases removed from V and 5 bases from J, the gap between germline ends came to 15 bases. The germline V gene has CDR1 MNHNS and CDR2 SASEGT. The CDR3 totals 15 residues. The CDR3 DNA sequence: TGTGCCAGCAGTGAACTTCAGGGTGTGGGTACTGAAGCTTTCTTT. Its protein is CASSELQGVGTEAFF.